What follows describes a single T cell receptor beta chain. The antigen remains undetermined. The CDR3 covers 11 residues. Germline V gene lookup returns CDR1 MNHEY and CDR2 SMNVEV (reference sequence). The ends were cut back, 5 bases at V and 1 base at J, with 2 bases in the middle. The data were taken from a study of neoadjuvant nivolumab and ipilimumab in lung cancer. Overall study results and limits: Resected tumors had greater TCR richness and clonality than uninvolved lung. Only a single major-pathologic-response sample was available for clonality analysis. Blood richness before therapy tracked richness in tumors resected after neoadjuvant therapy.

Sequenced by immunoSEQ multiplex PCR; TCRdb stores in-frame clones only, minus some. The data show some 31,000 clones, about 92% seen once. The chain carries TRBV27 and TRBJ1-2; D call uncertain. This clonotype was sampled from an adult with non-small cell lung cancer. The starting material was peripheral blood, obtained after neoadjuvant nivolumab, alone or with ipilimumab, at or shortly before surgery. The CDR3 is CASSDNYGYTF. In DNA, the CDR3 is TGTGCCAGCAGTGATAACTATGGCTACACCTTC.